This TCR beta chain originates from a study of shared clonotypes between healthy human individuals. Scientists sequenced DNA from unsorted PBMC on ten immunoSEQ deep assay plates. How the authors handled the data: ImmunoSEQ gave junction-only sequences without quality scores, so filtering differed. Clones were sequenced by immunoSEQ multiplex PCR, and TCRdb holds only the in-frame ones, with some missing. V, J and clone size reflect that table, while D and trimming were determined from the DNA. Of 450,000 or so clones listed, 77% were seen once; the top ten hold about 11%. Among the donors, all were Caucasian adults who lived in Nashville, Tennessee. The germline CDR1 and CDR2 sequences are SGHRS and YFSETQ. V shed 4 bases, J shed 2 bases, and the junction held 5 bases outside the gene matches. This CDR3 region has 15 residues.

What was sequenced was PBMCs. This sequence originates from a middle-aged woman in good health. Some clones in this sample may be carry-over from other donors' samples. This chain uses TRBV5-1 with TRBJ2-1, with 8 positions matching TRBD2. The CDR3 DNA reads as TGCGCCAGCAGCCTAACTAGCGGAACCTACAATGAGCAGTTCTTC. This codes for CASSLTSGTYNEQFF.